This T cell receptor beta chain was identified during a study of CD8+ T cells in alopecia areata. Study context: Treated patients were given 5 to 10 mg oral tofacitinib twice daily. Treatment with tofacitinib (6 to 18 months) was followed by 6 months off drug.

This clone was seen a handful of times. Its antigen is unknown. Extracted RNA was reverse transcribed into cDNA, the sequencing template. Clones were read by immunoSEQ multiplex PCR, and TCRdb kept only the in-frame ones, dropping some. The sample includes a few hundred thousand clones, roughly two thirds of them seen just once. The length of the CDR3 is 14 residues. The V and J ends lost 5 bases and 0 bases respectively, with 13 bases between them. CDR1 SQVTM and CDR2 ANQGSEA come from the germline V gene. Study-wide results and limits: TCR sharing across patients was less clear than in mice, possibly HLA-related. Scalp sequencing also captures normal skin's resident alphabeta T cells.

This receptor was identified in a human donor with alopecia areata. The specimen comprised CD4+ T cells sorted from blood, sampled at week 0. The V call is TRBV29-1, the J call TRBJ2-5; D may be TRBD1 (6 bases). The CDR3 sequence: CSVSRGGYQETQYF. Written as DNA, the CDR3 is TGCAGCGTTTCCAGAGGGGGTTACCAAGAGACCCAGTACTTC.